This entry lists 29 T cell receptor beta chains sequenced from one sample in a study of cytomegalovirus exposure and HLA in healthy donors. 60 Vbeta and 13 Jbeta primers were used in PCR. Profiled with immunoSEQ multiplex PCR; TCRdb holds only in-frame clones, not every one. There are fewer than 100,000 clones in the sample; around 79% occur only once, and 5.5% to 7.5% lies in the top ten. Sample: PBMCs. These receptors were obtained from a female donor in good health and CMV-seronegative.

The CDR3 reads CASSLPLRGLDGGPLHF. CDR3 nucleotide sequence: TGTGCCAGCAGTTTACCCCTCCGGGGTCTTGACGGGGGACCCCTCCACTTT. The V gene is TRBV28, the J gene TRBJ1-6, with D perhaps matching TRBD1 (5 bases). CDR1 and CDR2 from the germline V gene are MDHEN and SYDVKM. The CDR3 has 17 residues. V was shortened by 2 bases and J by 12 bases, with 23 bases between the two germline ends.

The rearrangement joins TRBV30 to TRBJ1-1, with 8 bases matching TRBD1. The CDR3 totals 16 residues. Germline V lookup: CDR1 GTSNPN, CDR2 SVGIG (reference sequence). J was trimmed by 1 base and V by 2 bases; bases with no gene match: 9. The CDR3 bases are TGTGCCTGGAGTTCCTCAGCCGGGACAGGGAACACTGAAGCTTTCTTT. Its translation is CAWSSSAGTGNTEAFF.

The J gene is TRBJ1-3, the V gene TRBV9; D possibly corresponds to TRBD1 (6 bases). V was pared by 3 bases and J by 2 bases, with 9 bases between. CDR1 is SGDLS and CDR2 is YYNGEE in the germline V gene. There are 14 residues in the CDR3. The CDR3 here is CASSAGTTGNTIYF. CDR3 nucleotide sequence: TGTGCCAGCAGCGCCGGGACAACTGGAAACACCATATATTTT. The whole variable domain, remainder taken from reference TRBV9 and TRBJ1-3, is DSGVTQTPKHLITATGQRVTLRCSPRSGDLSVYWYQQSLDQGLQFLIQYYNGEERAKGNILERFSAQQFPDLHSELNLSSLELGDSALYFCASSAGTTGNTIYFGEGSWLTVV.

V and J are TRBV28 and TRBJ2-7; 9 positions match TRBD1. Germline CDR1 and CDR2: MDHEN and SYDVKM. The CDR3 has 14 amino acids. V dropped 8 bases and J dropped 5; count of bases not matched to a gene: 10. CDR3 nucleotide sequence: TGTGCCAGCGGGACCGGGACAGGGACCAACGAGCAGTACTTC. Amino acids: CASGTGTGTNEQYF. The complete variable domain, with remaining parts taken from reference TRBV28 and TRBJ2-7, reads DVKVTQSSRYLVKRTGEKVFLECVQDMDHENMFWYRQDPGLGLRLIYFSYDVKMKEKGDIPEGYSVSREKKERFSLILESASTNQTSMYLCASGTGTGTNEQYFGPGTRLTVT.

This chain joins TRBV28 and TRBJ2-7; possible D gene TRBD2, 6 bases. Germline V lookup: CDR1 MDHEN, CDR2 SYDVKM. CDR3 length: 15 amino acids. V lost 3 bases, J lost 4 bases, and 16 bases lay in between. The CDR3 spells CASSFRDVRGYEQYF. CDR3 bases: TGTGCCAGCAGTTTTAGGGACGTCCGGGGGTACGAGCAGTACTTC.

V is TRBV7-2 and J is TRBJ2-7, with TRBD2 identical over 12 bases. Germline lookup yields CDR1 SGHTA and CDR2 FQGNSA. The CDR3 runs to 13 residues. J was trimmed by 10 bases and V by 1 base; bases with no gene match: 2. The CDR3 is CASSLGLAGDQYF. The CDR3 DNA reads TGTGCCAGCAGCTTAGGACTAGCGGGAGATCAGTACTTC.

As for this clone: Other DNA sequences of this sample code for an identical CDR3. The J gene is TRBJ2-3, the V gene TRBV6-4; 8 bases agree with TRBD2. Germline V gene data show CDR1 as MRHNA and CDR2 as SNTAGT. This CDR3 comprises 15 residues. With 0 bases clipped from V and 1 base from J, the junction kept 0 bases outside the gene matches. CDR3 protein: CASSDSSGGTDTQYF. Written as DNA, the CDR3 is TGTGCCAGCAGTGACTCTAGCGGGGGCACAGATACGCAGTATTTT.

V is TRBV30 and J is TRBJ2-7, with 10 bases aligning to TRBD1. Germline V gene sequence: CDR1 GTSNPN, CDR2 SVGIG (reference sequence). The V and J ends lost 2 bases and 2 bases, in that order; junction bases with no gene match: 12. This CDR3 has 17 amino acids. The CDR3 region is CAWSLLRDRGHPYEQYF. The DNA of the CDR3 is TGTGCCTGGAGTTTACTCCGGGACAGGGGCCATCCCTACGAGCAGTACTTC.

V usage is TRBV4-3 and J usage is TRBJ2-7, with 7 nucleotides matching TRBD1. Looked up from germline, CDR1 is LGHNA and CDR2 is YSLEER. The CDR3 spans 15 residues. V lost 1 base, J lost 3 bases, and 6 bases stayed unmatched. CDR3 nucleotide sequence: TGCGCCAGCAGCCAAGGTAGGGGGCCGGGCTACGAGCAGTACTTC. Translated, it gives CASSQGRGPGYEQYF.

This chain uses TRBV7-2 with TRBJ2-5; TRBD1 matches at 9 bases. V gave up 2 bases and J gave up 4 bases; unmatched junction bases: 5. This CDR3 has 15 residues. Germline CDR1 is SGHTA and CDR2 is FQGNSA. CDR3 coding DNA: TGTGCCAGCAGCTTACTAGGACAGGGGCGAGAGACCCAGTACTTC. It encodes CASSLLGQGRETQYF.

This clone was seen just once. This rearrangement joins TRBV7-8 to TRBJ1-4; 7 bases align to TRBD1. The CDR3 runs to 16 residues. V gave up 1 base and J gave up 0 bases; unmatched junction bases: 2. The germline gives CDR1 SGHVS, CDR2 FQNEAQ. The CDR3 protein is CASSLDRGPTNEKLFF. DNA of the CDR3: TGTGCCAGCAGCTTAGACAGGGGACCAACTAATGAAAAACTGTTTTTT.

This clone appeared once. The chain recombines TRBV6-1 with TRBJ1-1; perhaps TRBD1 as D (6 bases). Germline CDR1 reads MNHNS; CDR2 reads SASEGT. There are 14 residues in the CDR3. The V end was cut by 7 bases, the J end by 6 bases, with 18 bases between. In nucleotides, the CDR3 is TGTGCCAGCAACCGAAGGGAGGGGGGGTCTGAAGCTTTCTTT. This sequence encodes CASNRREGGSEAFF.

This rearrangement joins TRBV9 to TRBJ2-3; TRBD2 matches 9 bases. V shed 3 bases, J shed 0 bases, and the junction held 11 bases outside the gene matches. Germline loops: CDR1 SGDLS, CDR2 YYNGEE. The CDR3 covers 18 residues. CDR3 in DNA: TGTGCCAGCAGCGCCTATAGAGCGGGGGGCACTAGCACAGATACGCAGTATTTT. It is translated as CASSAYRAGGTSTDTQYF.

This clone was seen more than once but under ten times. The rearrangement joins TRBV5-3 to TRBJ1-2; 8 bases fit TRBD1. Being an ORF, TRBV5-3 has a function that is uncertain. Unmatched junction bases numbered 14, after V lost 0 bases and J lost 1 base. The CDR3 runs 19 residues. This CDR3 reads CARSLGWTGLRDYNYGYTF. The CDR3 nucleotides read TGTGCCAGAAGCTTGGGGTGGACAGGGTTGCGGGACTATAACTATGGCTACACCTTC.

CDR3 sequence reads: CASSFGELYEQYF. The CDR3 nucleotides are TGTGCCAGCAGCTTTGGGGAGTTGTACGAGCAGTACTTC. The chain couples TRBV9 to TRBJ2-7, with D possibly being TRBD2 (5 bases). Per germline, CDR1 SGDLS and CDR2 YYNGEE. There are 13 residues in the CDR3. The ends were cut back, 4 bases at V and 4 bases at J, with 12 bases in the middle.

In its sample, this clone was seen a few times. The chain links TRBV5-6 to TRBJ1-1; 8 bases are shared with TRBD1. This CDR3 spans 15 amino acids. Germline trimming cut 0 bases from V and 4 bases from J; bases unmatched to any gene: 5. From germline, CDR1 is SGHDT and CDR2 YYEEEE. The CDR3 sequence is CASSLGGQGGTEAFF. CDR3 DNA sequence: TGTGCCAGCAGCTTGGGCGGACAGGGTGGCACTGAAGCTTTCTTT.

CDR3: CASSEVGTGLRGYTF. The CDR3 nucleotides read TGTGCCAGCAGTGAGGTAGGGACAGGGCTGAGGGGCTACACCTTC. The chain carries TRBV27 and TRBJ1-2; TRBD1 matches at 9 bases. The V gene's germline CDR1 is MNHEY and CDR2 SMNVEV (reference sequence). Losses at the gene ends were 5 bases for V and 8 bases for J; bases not matched to a gene: 12. The CDR3 is made up of 15 amino acids.

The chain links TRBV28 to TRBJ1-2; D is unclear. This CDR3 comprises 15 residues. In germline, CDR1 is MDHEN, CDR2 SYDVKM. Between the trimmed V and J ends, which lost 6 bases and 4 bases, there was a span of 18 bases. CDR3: CASSPREASFYGYTF. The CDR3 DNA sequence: TGTGCCAGCAGCCCCCGGGAGGCCTCTTTCTATGGCTACACCTTC.

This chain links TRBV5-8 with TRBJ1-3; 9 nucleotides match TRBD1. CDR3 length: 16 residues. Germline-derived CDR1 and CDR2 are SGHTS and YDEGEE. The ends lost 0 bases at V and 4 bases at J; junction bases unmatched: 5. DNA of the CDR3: TGTGCCAGCAGCTTGGCTAGGGGACAGGGAGGAAACACCATATATTTT. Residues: CASSLARGQGGNTIYF.

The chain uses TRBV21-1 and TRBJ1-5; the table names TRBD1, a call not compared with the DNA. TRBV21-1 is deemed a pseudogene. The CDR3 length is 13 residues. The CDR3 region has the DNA TGTGCCAGCGGAACAGGGGACGGTCAGCCCCAGCATTTT. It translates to CASGTGDGQPQHF.

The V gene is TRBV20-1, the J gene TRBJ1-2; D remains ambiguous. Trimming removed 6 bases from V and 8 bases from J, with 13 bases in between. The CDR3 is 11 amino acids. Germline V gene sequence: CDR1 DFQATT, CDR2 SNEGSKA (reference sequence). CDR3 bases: TGCAGTGCCTTTAAAGCGCCCGGCTACACCTTC. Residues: CSAFKAPGYTF.

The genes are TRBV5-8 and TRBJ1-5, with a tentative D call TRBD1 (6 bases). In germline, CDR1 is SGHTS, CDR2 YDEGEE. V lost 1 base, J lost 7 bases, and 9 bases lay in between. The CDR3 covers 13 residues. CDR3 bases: TGTGCCAGCAGCTTGCAGGGGCCCCAGCCCCAGCATTTT. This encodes CASSLQGPQPQHF.

This CDR3 reads CASSLTLGQAIYEQYF. CDR3 DNA sequence: TGTGCCAGCAGCCTGACCTTGGGACAGGCTATCTACGAGCAGTACTTC. V and J are TRBV7-9 and TRBJ2-7; 8 nucleotides agree with TRBD1. The CDR3 loop spans 16 amino acids. J lost 3 bases, V lost 5 bases, and 12 bases had no gene match. Germline V gives CDR1 SEHNR, CDR2 FQNEAQ (reference sequence).

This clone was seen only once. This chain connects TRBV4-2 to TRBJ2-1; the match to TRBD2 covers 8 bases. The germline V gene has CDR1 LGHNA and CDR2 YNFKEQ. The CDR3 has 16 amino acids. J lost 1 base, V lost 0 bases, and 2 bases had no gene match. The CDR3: CASSQDGGGSYNEQFF. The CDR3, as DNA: TGTGCCAGCAGCCAAGACGGCGGGGGGTCCTACAATGAGCAGTTCTTC.

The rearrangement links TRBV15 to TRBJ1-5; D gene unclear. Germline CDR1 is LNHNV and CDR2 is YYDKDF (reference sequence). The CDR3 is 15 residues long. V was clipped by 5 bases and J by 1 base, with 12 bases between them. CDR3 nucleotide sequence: TGTGCCACCAGCGGGGAGGGTCTCAGCAATCAGCCCCAGCATTTT. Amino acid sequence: CATSGEGLSNQPQHF.

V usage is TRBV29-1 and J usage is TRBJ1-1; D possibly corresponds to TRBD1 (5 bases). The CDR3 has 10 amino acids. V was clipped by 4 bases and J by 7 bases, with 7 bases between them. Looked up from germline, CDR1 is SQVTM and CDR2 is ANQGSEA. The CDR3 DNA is TGCAGCGTTGGACAGTATGAAGCTTTCTTT. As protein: CSVGQYEAFF. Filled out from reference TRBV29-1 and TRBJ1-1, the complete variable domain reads SAVISQKPSRDICQRGTSLTIQCQVDSQVTMMFWYRQQPGQSLTLIATANQGSEATYESGFVIDKFPISRPNLTFSTLTVSNMSPEDSSIYLCSVGQYEAFFGQGTRLTVV.

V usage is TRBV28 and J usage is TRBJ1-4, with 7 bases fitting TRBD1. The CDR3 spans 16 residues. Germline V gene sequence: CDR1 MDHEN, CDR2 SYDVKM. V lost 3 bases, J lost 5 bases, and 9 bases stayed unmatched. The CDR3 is CASSFVVGTANEKLFF. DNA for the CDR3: TGTGCCAGCAGTTTTGTTGTTGGGACAGCAAATGAAAAACTGTTTTTT.

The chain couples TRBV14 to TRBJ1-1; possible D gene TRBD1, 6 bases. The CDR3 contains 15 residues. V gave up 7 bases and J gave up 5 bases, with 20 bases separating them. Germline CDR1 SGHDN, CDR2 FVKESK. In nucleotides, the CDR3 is TGTGCCAGCAACTCCCTCACAGGGAGAAAGACTGAAGCTTTCTTT. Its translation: CASNSLTGRKTEAFF.

The CDR3 sequence is CASYRQPYGYTF. The DNA of the CDR3 is TGTGCCAGCTACCGACAGCCCTATGGCTACACCTTC. The rearrangement uses TRBV28 and TRBJ1-2; D might be TRBD1 (5 bases). Germline V gene lookup returns CDR1 MDHEN and CDR2 SYDVKM. With 8 bases removed from V and 4 bases from J, the gap between germline ends came to 11 bases. The CDR3 is 12 amino acids.